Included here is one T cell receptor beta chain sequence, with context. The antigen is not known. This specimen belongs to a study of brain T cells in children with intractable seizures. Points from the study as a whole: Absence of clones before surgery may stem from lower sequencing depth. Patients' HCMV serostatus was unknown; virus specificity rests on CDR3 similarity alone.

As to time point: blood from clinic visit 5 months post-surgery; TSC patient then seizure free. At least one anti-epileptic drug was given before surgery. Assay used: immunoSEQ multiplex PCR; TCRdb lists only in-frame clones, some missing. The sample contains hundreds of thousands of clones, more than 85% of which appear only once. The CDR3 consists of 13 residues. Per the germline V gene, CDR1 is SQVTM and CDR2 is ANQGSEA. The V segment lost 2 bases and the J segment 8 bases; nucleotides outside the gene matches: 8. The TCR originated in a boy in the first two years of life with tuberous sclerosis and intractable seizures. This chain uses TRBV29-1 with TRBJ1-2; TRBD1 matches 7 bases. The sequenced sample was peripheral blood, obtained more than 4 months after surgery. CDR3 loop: CSVEIGQVGGYTF. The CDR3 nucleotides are TGCAGCGTTGAAATCGGACAGGTTGGGGGCTACACCTTC.